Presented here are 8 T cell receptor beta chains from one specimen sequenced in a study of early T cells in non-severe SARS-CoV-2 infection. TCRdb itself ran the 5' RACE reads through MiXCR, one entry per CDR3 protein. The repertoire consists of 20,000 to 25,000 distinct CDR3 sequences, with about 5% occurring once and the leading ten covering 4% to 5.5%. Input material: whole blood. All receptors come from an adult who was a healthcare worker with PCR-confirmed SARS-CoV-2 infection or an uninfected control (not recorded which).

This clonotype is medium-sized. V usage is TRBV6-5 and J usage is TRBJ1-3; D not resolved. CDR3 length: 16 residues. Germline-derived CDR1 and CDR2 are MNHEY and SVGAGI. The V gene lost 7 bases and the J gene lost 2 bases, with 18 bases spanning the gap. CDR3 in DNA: TGTGCCAGCACCCAAGGTGTCCCTGGGCCTGGAAACACCATATATTTT. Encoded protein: CASTQGVPGPGNTIYF.

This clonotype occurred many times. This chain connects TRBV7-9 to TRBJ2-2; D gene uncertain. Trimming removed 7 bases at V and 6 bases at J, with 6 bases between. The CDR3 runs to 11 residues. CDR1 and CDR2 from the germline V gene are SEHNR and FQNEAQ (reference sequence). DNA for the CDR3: TGTGCCAGCATCCACGCCGGGGAGCTGTTTTTT. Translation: CASIHAGELFF.

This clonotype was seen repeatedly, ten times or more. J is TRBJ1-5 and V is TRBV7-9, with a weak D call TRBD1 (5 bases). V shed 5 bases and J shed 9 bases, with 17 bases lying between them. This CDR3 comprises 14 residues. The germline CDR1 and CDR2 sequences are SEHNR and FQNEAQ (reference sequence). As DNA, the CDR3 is TGTGCCAGCAGCCCGAGCGGGGCGGTTCCGCCCCAGCATTTT. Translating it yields CASSPSGAVPPQHF.

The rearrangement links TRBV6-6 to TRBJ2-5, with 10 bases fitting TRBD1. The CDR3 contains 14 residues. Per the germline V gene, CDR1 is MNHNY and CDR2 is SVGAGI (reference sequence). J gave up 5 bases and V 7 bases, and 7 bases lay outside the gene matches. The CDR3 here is CASIRQGAWETQYF. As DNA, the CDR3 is TGTGCCAGCATCCGACAGGGGGCGTGGGAGACCCAGTACTTC.

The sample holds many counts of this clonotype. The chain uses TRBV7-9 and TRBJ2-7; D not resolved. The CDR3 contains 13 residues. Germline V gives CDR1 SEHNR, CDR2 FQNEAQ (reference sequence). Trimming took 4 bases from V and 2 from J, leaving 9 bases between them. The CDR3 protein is CASSSGSTYEQYF. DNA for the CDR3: TGTGCCAGCAGCTCCGGCAGCACCTACGAGCAGTACTTC.

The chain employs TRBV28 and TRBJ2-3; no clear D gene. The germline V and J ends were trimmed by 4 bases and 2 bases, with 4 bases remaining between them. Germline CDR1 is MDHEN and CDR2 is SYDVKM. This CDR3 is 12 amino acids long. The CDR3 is CASSSLTDTQYF. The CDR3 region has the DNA TGTGCCAGCAGTTCCCTCACAGATACGCAGTATTTT.

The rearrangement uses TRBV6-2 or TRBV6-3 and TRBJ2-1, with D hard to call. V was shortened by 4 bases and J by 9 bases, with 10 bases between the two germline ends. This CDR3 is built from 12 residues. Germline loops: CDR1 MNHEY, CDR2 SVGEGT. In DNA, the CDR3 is TGTGCCAGCAGTTTATCACGTATTGAGCAGTTCTTC. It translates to CASSLSRIEQFF.

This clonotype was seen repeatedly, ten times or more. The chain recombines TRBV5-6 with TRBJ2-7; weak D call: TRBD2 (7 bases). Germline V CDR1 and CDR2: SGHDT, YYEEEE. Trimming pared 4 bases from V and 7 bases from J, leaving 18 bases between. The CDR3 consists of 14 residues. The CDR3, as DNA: TGTGCCAGCAGCCTAGGGGGGGATTTTTGGGAGCAGTACTTC. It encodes CASSLGGDFWEQYF. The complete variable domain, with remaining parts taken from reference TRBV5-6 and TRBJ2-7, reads DAGVTQSPTHLIKTRGQQVTLRCSPKSGHDTVSWYQQALGQGPQFIFQYYEEEERQRGNFPDRFSGHQFPNYSSELNVNALLLGDSALYLCASSLGGDFWEQYFGPGTRLTVT.